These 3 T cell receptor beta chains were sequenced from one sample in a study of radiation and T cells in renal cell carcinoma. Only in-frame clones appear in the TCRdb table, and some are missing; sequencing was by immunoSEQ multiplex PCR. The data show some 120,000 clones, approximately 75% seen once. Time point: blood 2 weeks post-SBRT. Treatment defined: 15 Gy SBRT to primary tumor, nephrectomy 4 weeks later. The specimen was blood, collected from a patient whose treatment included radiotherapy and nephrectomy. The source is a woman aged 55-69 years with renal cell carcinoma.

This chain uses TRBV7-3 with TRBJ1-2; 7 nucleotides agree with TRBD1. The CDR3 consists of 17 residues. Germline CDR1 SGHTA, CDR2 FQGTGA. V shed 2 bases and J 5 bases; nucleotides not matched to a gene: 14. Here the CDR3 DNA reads TGTGCCAGCAGCTTACACGGACAGGCGACTTACATTTATGGCTACACCTTC. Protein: CASSLHGQATYIYGYTF.

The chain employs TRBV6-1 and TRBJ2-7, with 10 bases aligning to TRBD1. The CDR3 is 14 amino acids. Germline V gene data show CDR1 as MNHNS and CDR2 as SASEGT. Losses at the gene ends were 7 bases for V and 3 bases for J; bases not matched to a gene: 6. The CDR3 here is CASKVGQGVYEQYF. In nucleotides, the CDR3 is TGTGCCAGCAAGGTCGGACAGGGGGTCTACGAGCAGTACTTC.

CDR3 in DNA: TGTGCCAGCAGTTTTTTGGCGGGAGTTGTTGATGAGCAGTTCTTC. Its translation is CASSFLAGVVDEQFF. The chain couples TRBV27 to TRBJ2-1, with 7 bases identical to TRBD2. CDR1 MNHEY and CDR2 SMNVEV come from the germline V gene (reference sequence). CDR3 length: 15 amino acids. Trimming took 3 bases from V and 8 from J; bases not matched to a gene: 10.